This passage covers 22 T cell receptor beta chains from one sample sequenced in a study of T-cell memory formation after mild COVID-19. TCRdb re-called the 5' RACE reads through MiXCR, storing one row per CDR3 protein. The repertoire includes hundreds of thousands of distinct CDR3 sequences, more than 15% of them detected once, and about 22% sits in the top ten. The sample was PBMCs or a T cell subset sorted from them (not recorded which). The receptors derive from a man in his late teens or twenties who had mild COVID-19 (a few samples of this study predate the infection). Cell type and time point are not known.

This clonotype was found a few times. The V call is TRBV6-6, the J call TRBJ1-4, with D perhaps TRBD1 (6 bases). V was trimmed by 5 bases and J by 6 bases, leaving 16 bases between them. The CDR3 has 15 residues. Germline CDR1 MNHNY, CDR2 SVGAGI (reference sequence). The CDR3 reads CASSNIQGGDEKLFF. The CDR3 DNA sequence: TGTGCCAGCAGTAACATACAGGGCGGGGATGAAAAACTGTTTTTT.

This clonotype was recorded a few times. The genes are TRBV20-1 and TRBJ1-6, with no clear D. The germline V gene has CDR1 DFQATT and CDR2 SNEGSKA (reference sequence). The CDR3 contains 14 residues. The V end lost 2 bases, the J end lost 7 bases, and 12 bases lay between the germline ends. The chain's CDR3 is CSARIGGGNSPLHF. The CDR3 nucleotides are TGCAGTGCTAGAATAGGTGGTGGGAATTCACCCCTCCACTTT.

The chain employs TRBV20-1 and TRBJ2-2, with D perhaps matching TRBD1 (5 bases). CDR1 is DFQATT and CDR2 is SNEGSKA in the germline V gene (reference sequence). V was clipped by 6 bases and J by 1 base, with 15 bases between them. This CDR3 spans 15 amino acids. The CDR3 sequence is CSARKTEQNTGELFF. DNA of the CDR3: TGCAGTGCACGAAAGACAGAGCAGAACACCGGGGAGCTGTTTTTT.

This clonotype was found a few times. This chain connects TRBV5-6 to TRBJ2-7, with 8 positions matching TRBD1. CDR3 length: 13 amino acids. Germline V CDR1 and CDR2: SGHDT, YYEEEE. J was trimmed by 0 bases and V by 4 bases; bases with no gene match: 0. CDR3 coding DNA: TGTGCCAGCAGCCAGGGGGCCTCCTACGAGCAGTACTTC. It translates to CASSQGASYEQYF.

The chain couples TRBV7-9 to TRBJ1-1; D call uncertain. CDR3 length: 15 amino acids. The ends were cut back, 0 bases at V and 3 bases at J, with 11 bases in the middle. Per germline, CDR1 SEHNR and CDR2 FQNEAQ (reference sequence). The CDR3 DNA reads as TGTGCCAGCAGCTTAGCCGGGAGCGGAGACACTGAAGCTTTCTTT. It translates to CASSLAGSGDTEAFF.

The chain couples TRBV27 to TRBJ2-7; weak D call: TRBD1 (6 bases). Germline V gene lookup returns CDR1 MNHEY and CDR2 SMNVEV (reference sequence). The CDR3 has 15 residues. Trimming stripped 5 bases from V and 1 base from J, with 15 bases between. CDR3 DNA sequence: TGTGCCAGCAGTGCCCCGGACAGAGCGTCCTACGAGCAGTACTTC. It yields the protein CASSAPDRASYEQYF.

The chain recombines TRBV5-4 with TRBJ1-5; TRBD1 might be the D (5 bases). Between the trimmed V and J ends, which lost 4 bases and 7 bases, there was a span of 9 bases. The CDR3 loop spans 12 amino acids. Germline V gene data show CDR1 as SGHNT and CDR2 as YYREEE (reference sequence). The DNA of the CDR3 is TGTGCCAGCAGCCAGCGGGGGCAGCCCCAGCATTTT. Amino acid sequence: CASSQRGQPQHF.

The chain employs TRBV7-9 and TRBJ2-7, with D maybe TRBD2 (6 bases). V dropped 1 base and J dropped 2 bases, with 15 bases sitting between them. Germline CDR1 and CDR2: SEHNR and FQNEAQ (reference sequence). This CDR3 spans 16 amino acids. In nucleotides, the CDR3 is TGTGCCAGCAGCTTAGTCGGCAGTCGGGAGACCTACGAGCAGTACTTC. Translating it yields CASSLVGSRETYEQYF.

This clonotype was recorded at least ten times. The rearrangement uses TRBV3-1 and TRBJ2-1, with D perhaps matching TRBD1 or TRBD2 (6 bases each). This CDR3 contains 13 residues. V lost 2 bases and J 12 bases, leaving 14 bases between the germline ends. Germline CDR1 and CDR2: LGHDT and YNNKEL (reference sequence). CDR3 DNA: TGTGCCAGCAGCCAATTCCGTGAGGGGGGGCAGTTCTTC. This gives the protein CASSQFREGGQFF.

The chain employs TRBV6-2 or TRBV6-3 and TRBJ1-1, with D unresolved. CDR1 is MNHEY, CDR2 SVGEGT, per germline. Trimming removed 3 bases at V and 8 bases at J, with 10 bases between. The CDR3 covers 12 residues. The CDR3 bases are TGTGCCAGCAGTTATTATCAGATGGAAGCTTTCTTT. It codes for CASSYYQMEAFF.

The genes are TRBV15 and TRBJ2-1; D call uncertain. The length of the CDR3 is 15 residues. Trimming removed 0 bases at V and 5 bases at J, with 11 bases between. Germline values: CDR1 LNHNV, CDR2 YYDKDF (reference sequence). This CDR3 is CATSRDPSRHNEQFF. CDR3 nucleotides: TGTGCCACCAGCAGAGATCCCTCTCGGCACAATGAGCAGTTCTTC.

This clonotype was seen a handful of times. J is TRBJ2-4 and V is TRBV6-5; 15 positions match TRBD2. The CDR3 length is 20 residues. CDR1 is MNHEY and CDR2 is SVGAGI in the germline V gene. With 6 bases clipped from V and 0 bases from J, the junction kept 12 bases outside the gene matches. The CDR3 is CASSRDPGLAGGLAKNIQYF. The CDR3 region has the DNA TGTGCCAGCAGCCGGGATCCGGGACTAGCGGGGGGCCTAGCCAAAAACATTCAGTACTTC.

This clonotype was seen repeatedly, ten times or more. V is TRBV9 and J is TRBJ2-1, with TRBD1 matching 7 bases. The CDR3 is 14 residues long. Germline CDR1 is SGDLS and CDR2 is YYNGEE. Trimming took 0 bases from V and 3 from J; bases not matched to a gene: 0. CDR3 DNA: TGTGCCAGCAGCGTAGGACAGGGCTACAATGAGCAGTTCTTC. Encoded protein: CASSVGQGYNEQFF.

The chain's CDR3 is CARGMGVNNQPQHF. CDR3 sequence (DNA): TGTGCCCGGGGGATGGGGGTCAATAATCAGCCCCAGCATTTT. The V call is TRBV21-1, the J call TRBJ1-5; the DNA was not used to check the table's D call, TRBD1. TRBV21-1 is termed a pseudogene. This CDR3 spans 14 amino acids.

The chain carries TRBV29-1 and TRBJ1-2; D is perhaps TRBD1 (5 bases). Trimming took off 0 bases at V and 3 bases at J, with 14 bases between the two ends. Germline loops: CDR1 SQVTM, CDR2 ANQGSEA. The CDR3 loop spans 15 amino acids. The CDR3 DNA is TGCAGCGTTGAAGATTGGGGCCGGGAAGACTATGGCTACACCTTC. This encodes CSVEDWGREDYGYTF.

This clonotype appeared a few times. The chain is built from TRBV5-5 and TRBJ2-3; 10 nucleotides match TRBD2. This CDR3 is built from 15 residues. Germline V CDR1 and CDR2: SGHKS, YYEKEE (reference sequence). After removal of 5 bases from V and 3 bases from J, the junction contained 6 bases not matched to a gene. The CDR3 DNA is TGTGCCAGCAGACTAGCGGGGCTGGTAACAGATACGCAGTATTTT. This translates into CASRLAGLVTDTQYF.

The chain has TRBV27 and TRBJ1-2; 7 bases are a match to TRBD1. The CDR3 sequence is 16 residues long. CDR1 and CDR2 from the germline V gene are MNHEY and SMNVEV (reference sequence). V trimming: 5 bases; J trimming: 1 base; junction bases outside the gene matches: 10. CDR3 amino acids: CASSPLQGRVNYGYTF. CDR3 DNA sequence: TGTGCCAGCAGTCCTCTACAGGGGAGGGTTAACTATGGCTACACCTTC.

In its sample, this clonotype was seen a few times. The chain links TRBV5-1 to TRBJ2-5; no clear D gene. Trimming stripped 2 bases from V and 8 bases from J, with 13 bases between. Germline V gene lookup returns CDR1 SGHRS and CDR2 YFSETQ. The CDR3 has 13 residues. CDR3 nucleotide sequence: TGCGCCAGCAGCTTTGGCTGGGTTTTCACCCAGTACTTC. Its protein product is CASSFGWVFTQYF.

The chain uses TRBV6-1 and TRBJ2-3; 9 nucleotides align to TRBD1. Trimming cost V 4 bases and J 6 bases; bases outside gene matches: 5. Germline V gives CDR1 MNHNS, CDR2 SASEGT. The CDR3 is 14 residues long. This chain's CDR3 is CASSVGQGFDTQYF. The CDR3 bases are TGTGCCAGCAGTGTGGGACAGGGTTTTGATACGCAGTATTTT.

This clonotype came up once. CDR3 sequence: CASSPAGGANNSPLHF. The CDR3 coding sequence is TGTGCCAGCTCACCCGCAGGGGGGGCCAATAATTCACCCCTCCACTTT. The genes are TRBV18 and TRBJ1-6; 7 nucleotides line up with TRBD1. Trimming took 3 bases from V and 5 from J; bases not matched to a gene: 7. This CDR3 region has 16 residues. Germline values: CDR1 KGHSH, CDR2 LQKENI.

This clonotype has just a few counts. Here the CDR3 reads CASSLVQGATDTQYF. The CDR3 coding sequence is TGTGCCAGCAGCTTGGTCCAGGGGGCCACAGATACGCAGTATTTT. The chain recombines TRBV5-6 with TRBJ2-3; 8 nucleotides agree with TRBD1. Germline CDR1 and CDR2: SGHDT and YYEEEE. The length of the CDR3 is 15 residues. The trim removed 0 bases at V and 2 bases at J, leaving 2 bases unmatched.

This clonotype has more than one count but fewer than ten. This sequence joins TRBV25-1 and TRBJ2-3; D is uncertain. V was pared by 3 bases and J by 8 bases, with 6 bases between. The CDR3 totals 11 residues. Germline V gene sequence: CDR1 MGHDK, CDR2 SYGVNS. CDR3 amino acids: CASSESRTQYF. As DNA, the CDR3 is TGTGCCAGCAGTGAGAGTCGTACGCAGTATTTT.